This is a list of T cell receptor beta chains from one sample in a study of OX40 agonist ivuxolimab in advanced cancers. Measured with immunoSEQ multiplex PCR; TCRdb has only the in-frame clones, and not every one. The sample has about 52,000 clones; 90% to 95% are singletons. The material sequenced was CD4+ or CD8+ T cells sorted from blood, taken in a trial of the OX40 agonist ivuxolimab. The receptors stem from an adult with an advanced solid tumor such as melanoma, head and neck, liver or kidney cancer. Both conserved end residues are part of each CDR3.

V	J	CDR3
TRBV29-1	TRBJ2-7	CSVVGESSYEQYF
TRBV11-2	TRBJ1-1	CASSPGRTEAFF
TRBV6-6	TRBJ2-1	CASTPSTANNEQFF
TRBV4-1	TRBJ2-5	CASSQGPYQETQYF
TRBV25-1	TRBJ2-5	CASISNKGRETQYF
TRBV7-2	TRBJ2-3	CASSLLVTDTQYF
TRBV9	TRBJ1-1	CASSVGGQGYTEAFF
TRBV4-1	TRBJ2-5	CASSQDRGRGETQYF
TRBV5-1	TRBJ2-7	CASSLAPGTGISYEQYF
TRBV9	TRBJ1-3	CASSVDSTGDSGNTIYF
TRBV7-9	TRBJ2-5	CASSSRTAQETQYF
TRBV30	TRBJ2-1	CAWSALGEQFF
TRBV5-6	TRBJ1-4	CASSSRTGGNEKLFF
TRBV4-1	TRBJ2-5	CASSDSQETQYF
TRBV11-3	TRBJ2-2	CASAALFSDTGELFF
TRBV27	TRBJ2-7	CASSGTTIYEQYF
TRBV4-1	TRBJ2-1	CASSQDSGRRDYNEQFF
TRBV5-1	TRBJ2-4	CASSLGANENIQYF
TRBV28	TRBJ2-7	CASSFSSGLAVYEQYF
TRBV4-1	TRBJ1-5	CASSQEGRALPQHF
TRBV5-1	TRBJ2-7	CASSPGQRELVYEQYF
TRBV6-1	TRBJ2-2	CASSGFLTRELFF
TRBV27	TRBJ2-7	CASSFGSGSYEQYF
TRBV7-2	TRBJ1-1	CASSPEGVSNTEAFF
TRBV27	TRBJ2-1	CASSLSIAATYNEQFF
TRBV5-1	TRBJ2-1	CASSFALAVNSYNEQFF